A selection of T cell receptor beta chains follows, all from one sample in a study of blood T cell repertoires in COVID-19. Here immunoSEQ multiplex PCR was the method, and the copy in TCRdb shows in-frame clones only, minus some. The sample includes roughly 200,000 clones, under 90% of them seen just once. The sequenced material came from peripheral blood. The receptors here all came from a human donor in a cohort sampled during active COVID-19. Each CDR3 is given with its conserved first and last residue. Fields, in order: D gene, J gene, clone size, V gene, CDR3 DNA, CDR3 protein. A D gene is named only where the DNA matches it firmly. Expanded clones get a size class; other rows say once, few or many, or leave the size out.

TRBD1,TRBJ1-6,.,TRBV19,TGTGCCAGCAATTCGGGACAGCCTAATTCACCCCTCCACTTT,CASNSGQPNSPLHF
TRBD2,TRBJ2-1,.,TRBV5-4,TGTGCCAGCAGCTTGGTCGGAGCGGGAGGGTACAATGAGCAGTTCTTC,CASSLVGAGGYNEQFF
TRBD2,TRBJ2-5,.,TRBV27,TGTGCCAGCAGTCGGGCTAGCGGGAGACCAGAGACCCAGTACTTC,CASSRASGRPETQYF
.,TRBJ1-6,.,TRBV5-1,TGCGCCAGCAGCTTGGAGGGAGGGTCCGATTCACCCCTCCACTTT,CASSLEGGSDSPLHF
TRBD2,TRBJ2-2,.,TRBV7-6,TGTGCCAGCAGCCGCGTCGGGGACTACCCCGGGGAGCTGTTTTTT,CASSRVGDYPGELFF
TRBD1,TRBJ1-5,.,TRBV18,TGTGCCAGCTCACCAGCGACAGGGAGCAATCAGCCCCAGCATTTT,CASSPATGSNQPQHF
.,TRBJ2-1,.,TRBV11-2,TGTGCCAGCAGCTTAGATTGGGGCAGGGGCAATGAGCAGTTCTTC,CASSLDWGRGNEQFF
TRBD2,TRBJ2-1,.,TRBV24-1,TGTGCCACCTCAAAAACCGGGACTAGCGGGGGTTACAATGAGCAGTTCTTC,CATSKTGTSGGYNEQFF
.,TRBJ2-5,.,TRBV7-8,TGTGCCAGCCTCGGCGGAGAGACCCAGTACTTC,CASLGGETQYF
.,TRBJ2-3,.,TRBV7-2,TGTGCCAGCAGCTTATTAGTTTCTAGGGGAACAGATACGCAGTATTTT,CASSLLVSRGTDTQYF
TRBD2,TRBJ2-2,few,TRBV5-1,TGCGCCAGCAGCTCGGGACTAGCGGGATCGAACACCGGGGAGCTGTTTTTT,CASSSGLAGSNTGELFF
TRBD2,TRBJ2-1,.,TRBV6-5,TGTGCCAGCAGTTATGTGCGGGAGGGCGAGCAGTTCTTC,CASSYVREGEQFF
TRBD2,TRBJ2-7,.,TRBV7-8,TGTGCCAGCAGCTTTGGCGGGAGGGGCGAGCAGTACTTC,CASSFGGRGEQYF
.,TRBJ1-5,.,TRBV6-5,TGTGCCAGCATGGGCAGCTATAGCAATCAGCCCCAGCATTTT,CASMGSYSNQPQHF
.,TRBJ1-4,.,TRBV6-1,TGTGCCAGCAGTGACCCTATCGCACGGTATAATGAAAAACTGTTTTTT,CASSDPIARYNEKLFF
TRBD2,TRBJ2-5,.,TRBV19,TGTGCCAGTAGGTCTAGCGGGGGGCCCCGGGAGACCCAGTACTTC,CASRSSGGPRETQYF
.,TRBJ1-1,.,TRBV7-2,TGTGCCAGCAGCTCGAGCAGGGCATCGCATGGTGAAGCTTTCTTT,CASSSSRASHGEAFF
TRBD2,TRBJ2-3,.,TRBV5-1,TGCGCCAGCAGCTTGGCGACTAGCGGCACAGATACGCAGTATTTT,CASSLATSGTDTQYF
TRBD1,TRBJ2-7,.,TRBV6-4,TGTGCCAGCAGAGGGACAGGTTATACCGAGCAGTACTTC,CASRGTGYTEQYF
.,TRBJ1-1,.,TRBV3-1/TRBV3-2,TGTGCCAGCAGCCAAGACGGTCTGAACACTGAAGCTTTCTTT,CASSQDGLNTEAFF
TRBD1,TRBJ1-1,.,TRBV5-1,TGCGCCAGCAGCCTTCAGACAGGGGGCGTGAACACTGAAGCTTTCTTT,CASSLQTGGVNTEAFF
TRBD2,TRBJ2-1,.,TRBV4-1,TGCGCCAGCAGCCAAGAGTCCCCAGCGGGAGGAGGGAATGAGCAGTTCTTC,CASSQESPAGGGNEQFF
TRBD2,TRBJ2-2,.,TRBV6-1,TGTGCCAGCAGTGAAGCTTCCCCTAGCGGGGGGCGGAGATCCGGGGAGCTGTTTTTT,CASSEASPSGGRRSGELFF
.,TRBJ1-3,.,TRBV18,TGTGCCAGCTCACCAACTACGGCGGGTGCCTCTGGAAACACCATATATTTT,CASSPTTAGASGNTIYF
TRBD2,TRBJ2-1,.,TRBV5-1,TGCGCCAGCACCTTGGGGGTAGCGGGGTCCAGTGAGCAGTTCTTC,CASTLGVAGSSEQFF
TRBD2,TRBJ2-7,.,TRBV10-3,TGTGCCATCAGTGCCTCGGGAGGCCCGCGCGAGCAGTACTTC,CAISASGGPREQYF
TRBD1,TRBJ1-5,.,TRBV19,TGTGCCAGTAGTGGGACAGTATTCAATCAGCCCCAGCATTTT,CASSGTVFNQPQHF
.,TRBJ2-3,.,TRBV11-2,TGTGCCAGCAGCTTAGCCAGGAGCACAGATACGCAGTATTTT,CASSLARSTDTQYF
TRBD1,TRBJ2-5,.,TRBV29-1,TGCAGCGTTAGGGTTGGGACAGGGGCCCCGGAGACCCAGTACTTC,CSVRVGTGAPETQYF
TRBD1,TRBJ1-6,few,TRBV2,TGTGCCAGCAGCCTAGACAGGGGTAATTCACCCCTCCACTTT,CASSLDRGNSPLHF
.,TRBJ1-1,.,TRBV7-9,TGTGCCAGCAGCCCCCCCCGCAGGGCCCTAATGGACACTGAAGCTTTCTTT,CASSPPRRALMDTEAFF
.,TRBJ2-1,.,TRBV5-6,TGTGCCAGCAGCTTGCAGGGGCGTAGGAATGAGCAGTTCTTC,CASSLQGRRNEQFF
TRBD1,TRBJ1-6,.,TRBV5-4,TGTGCCAGCAGCCGGGGACAGAATTCACCCCTCCACTTT,CASSRGQNSPLHF
.,TRBJ1-1,.,TRBV5-5,TGTGCCAGCAGCCGAGGTGTCACAGGGTCTCTCTTCAACACTGAAGCTTTCTTT,CASSRGVTGSLFNTEAFF
.,TRBJ1-1,.,TRBV27,TGTGCCAGCAGTTTACAGGGTAGGGTCGATATGAACACTGAAGCTTTCTTT,CASSLQGRVDMNTEAFF
TRBD2,TRBJ2-5,.,TRBV4-2,TGTGCCAGCAGCCAAGGATTGCGGGGGGTGTCCCCACGGGAGACCCAGTACTTC,CASSQGLRGVSPRETQYF
TRBD1,TRBJ2-1,.,TRBV5-1,TGCGCCAGCCTCCGGCCGACAGGGGCTAATGAGCAGTTCTTC,CASLRPTGANEQFF
TRBD1,TRBJ1-1,.,TRBV18,TGTGCCAGCTCACCACAAGGACAGGGTGGGCGGACTGAAGCTTTCTTT,CASSPQGQGGRTEAFF
TRBD1,TRBJ2-7,.,TRBV18,TGTGCCAGCTCACCTCCGGGACAGAGCTACGAGCAGTACTTC,CASSPPGQSYEQYF
.,TRBJ1-2,.,TRBV24-1,TGTGCCACCAGTGCAGGGTCTGGCTACACCTTC,CATSAGSGYTF
TRBD2,TRBJ2-1,.,TRBV28,TGTGCCAGCAGTTTCGGGGGGACTAGCGGGAACGGTGAGCAGTTCTTC,CASSFGGTSGNGEQFF
TRBD2,TRBJ2-1,.,TRBV7-8,TGTGCCAGCAGCCCGGTTCCTAGCGGGGTAAACAATGAGCAGTTCTTC,CASSPVPSGVNNEQFF
TRBD2,TRBJ2-5,.,TRBV11-2,TGTGCCAGCAGCTTAGAGGGGGGGTACCAAGAGACCCAGTACTTC,CASSLEGGYQETQYF
TRBD1,TRBJ1-2,once,TRBV30,TGTGCCTGGAGTGTACAGGGGGGCTACACCTTC,CAWSVQGGYTF
.,TRBJ2-3,.,TRBV19,TGTGCCAGTAGTATCCAGAGACTCACCGGGAAGGATACGCAGTATTTT,CASSIQRLTGKDTQYF
.,TRBJ2-2,.,TRBV27,TGTGCCAGCAGTTTATCAGAGGGATTAAACACCGGGGAGCTGTTTTTT,CASSLSEGLNTGELFF
.,TRBJ2-1,few,TRBV5-1,TGCGCCAGCAGCTTGGGAAGGACAGCCCCCTACAATGAGCAGTTCTTC,CASSLGRTAPYNEQFF
TRBD1,TRBJ1-4,many,TRBV2,TGTGCCAGCAGAAAACAGACAGGGGCTGGGAAACTGTTTTTT,CASRKQTGAGKLFF
.,TRBJ2-2,once,TRBV6-5,TGTGCCAGCAGATGGACACTAAACACCGGGGAGCTGTTTTTT,CASRWTLNTGELFF
.,TRBJ2-3,.,TRBV5-6,TGTGCCAGCAGCTTTCGGGGGAGCACAGATACGCAGTATTTT,CASSFRGSTDTQYF